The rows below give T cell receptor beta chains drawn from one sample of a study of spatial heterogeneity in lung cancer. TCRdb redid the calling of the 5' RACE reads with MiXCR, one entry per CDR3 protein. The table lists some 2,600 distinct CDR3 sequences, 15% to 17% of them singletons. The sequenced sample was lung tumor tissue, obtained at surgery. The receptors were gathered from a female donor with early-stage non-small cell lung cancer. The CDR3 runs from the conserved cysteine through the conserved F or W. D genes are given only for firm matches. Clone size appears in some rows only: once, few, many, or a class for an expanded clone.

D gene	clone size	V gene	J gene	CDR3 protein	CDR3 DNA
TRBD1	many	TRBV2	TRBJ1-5	CASTRDRTNQPQHF	TGTGCCAGCACCAGGGACAGGACCAATCAGCCCCAGCATTTT
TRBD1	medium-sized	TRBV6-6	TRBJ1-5	CASSYLDRGGQPQHF	TGTGCCAGCAGTTACCTCGACAGGGGAGGACAGCCCCAGCATTTT
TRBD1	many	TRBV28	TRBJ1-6	CASSGADPGQGRNSPLHF	TGTGCCAGCAGTGGAGCCGATCCGGGACAGGGAAGGAATTCACCCCTCCACTTT
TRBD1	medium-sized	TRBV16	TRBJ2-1	CASSQLGTGVNEQFF	TGTGCCAGCAGCCAATTGGGGACAGGGGTAAATGAGCAGTTCTTC
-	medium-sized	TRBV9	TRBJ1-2	CASSGGDTLLAIGYTF	TGTGCCAGCAGCGGGGGGGACACCCTACTTGCTATTGGCTACACCTTC
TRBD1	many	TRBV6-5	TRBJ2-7	CASSYVTGGYEQYF	TGTGCCAGCAGTTACGTCACAGGGGGCTACGAGCAGTACTTC
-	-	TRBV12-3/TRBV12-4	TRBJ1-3	CASSLAQGGSGNTIYF	TGTGCCAGCAGTTTAGCGCAAGGGGGCTCTGGAAACACCATATATTTT
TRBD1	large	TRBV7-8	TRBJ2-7	CASSKYLVPGQGDLPYEQYF	TGTGCCAGCAGCAAATACCTCGTCCCGGGACAGGGAGACCTTCCCTACGAGCAGTACTTC
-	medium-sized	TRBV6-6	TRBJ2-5	CASSYDSTQYF	TGTGCCAGCAGTTATGACTCGACCCAGTACTTC
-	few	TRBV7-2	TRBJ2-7	CASSLGQGGTYEQYF	TGTGCCAGCAGCTTAGGACAGGGAGGGACCTACGAGCAGTACTTC
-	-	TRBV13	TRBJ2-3	CASSPLHRGPTDTQYF	TGTGCCAGCAGCCCGCTCCATCGGGGGCCGACAGATACGCAGTATTTT
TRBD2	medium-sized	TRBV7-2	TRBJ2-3	CASSSGLAGITDTQYF	TGTGCCAGCAGCTCCGGATTAGCGGGGATCACAGATACGCAGTATTTT
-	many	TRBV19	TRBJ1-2	CASSTQHGGTGYTF	TGTGCCAGTAGTACCCAACACGGGGGAACGGGCTACACCTTC
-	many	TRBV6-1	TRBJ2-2	CASSEEAWGRPNTGELFF	TGTGCCAGCAGTGAAGAGGCCTGGGGCAGGCCGAACACCGGGGAGCTGTTTTTT
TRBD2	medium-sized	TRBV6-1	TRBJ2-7	CASRGPLAGGQYEQYF	TGTGCCAGCCGAGGACCACTAGCGGGGGGGCAATACGAGCAGTACTTC
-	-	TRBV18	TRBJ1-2	CASSPTGRDGGYTF	TGTGCCAGCTCACCCACCGGGAGGGATGGTGGCTACACCTTC
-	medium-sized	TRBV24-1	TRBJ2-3	CATMGTRSDTQYF	TGTGCCACCATGGGGACCCGATCAGATACGCAGTATTTT
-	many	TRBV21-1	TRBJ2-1	CASTRGEPRGDEQFF	TGTGCCAGCACCCGGGGAGAGCCGAGGGGAGATGAGCAGTTCTTC
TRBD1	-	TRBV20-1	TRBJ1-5	CSAGSRDRGPDQPQHF	TGCAGTGCTGGAAGCCGGGACAGGGGGCCGGATCAGCCCCAGCATTTT
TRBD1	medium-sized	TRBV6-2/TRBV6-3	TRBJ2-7	CASSPRGLEQYF	TGTGCCAGCAGTCCCAGGGGGCTGGAGCAGTACTTC
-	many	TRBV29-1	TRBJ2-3	CSVRRGGQGKDTQYF	TGCAGCGTTCGAAGGGGGGGACAAGGGAAGGATACGCAGTATTTT
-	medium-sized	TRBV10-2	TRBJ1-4	CASSRGPTNEKLFF	TGCGCCAGCAGCCGGGGACCTACTAATGAAAAACTGTTTTTT
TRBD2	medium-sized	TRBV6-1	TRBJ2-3	CATSPGLVSDTQYF	TGTGCCACCTCCCCGGGACTAGTGTCAGATACGCAGTATTTT
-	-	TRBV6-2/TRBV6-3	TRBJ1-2	CASTRETGGGWVYGYTF	TGTGCCAGCACGAGAGAGACCGGCGGGGGATGGGTCTATGGCTACACCTTC
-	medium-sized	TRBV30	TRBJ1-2	CAWSVRGEGYTF	TGTGCCTGGAGTGTCCGGGGGGAGGGCTACACCTTC
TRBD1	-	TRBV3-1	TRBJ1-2	CASSLGQGAKEGYTF	TGTGCCAGCAGCCTCGGACAGGGGGCCAAGGAGGGCTACACCTTC
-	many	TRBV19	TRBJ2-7	CASSPGQTYEQYF	TGTGCCAGTAGTCCAGGACAGACCTACGAGCAGTACTTC
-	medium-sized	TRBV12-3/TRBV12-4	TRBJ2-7	CASSFGGALYEQYF	TGTGCCAGCAGTTTTGGTGGGGCACTCTACGAGCAGTACTTC
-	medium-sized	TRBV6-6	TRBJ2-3	CASSYSAGTGDTQYF	TGTGCCAGCAGTTACTCTGCCGGGACTGGAGATACGCAGTATTTT
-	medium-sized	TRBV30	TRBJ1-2	CAWSVQTGFYGYTF	TGTGCCTGGAGTGTACAGACAGGCTTCTATGGCTACACCTTC
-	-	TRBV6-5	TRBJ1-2	CASSYYRAGVIGYTF	TGTGCCAGCAGTTACTACCGGGCAGGGGTCATTGGCTACACCTTC
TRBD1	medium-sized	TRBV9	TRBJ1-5	CASSKGGGVREQPQHF	TGTGCCAGCAGCAAAGGAGGGGGCGTAAGGGAACAGCCCCAGCATTTT
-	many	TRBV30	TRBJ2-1	CAWSPVTSHYNEQFF	TGTGCCTGGAGTCCAGTTACCTCACATTACAATGAGCAGTTCTTC
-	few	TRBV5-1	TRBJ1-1	CASSSGVAHEAFF	TGCGCCAGCAGCTCCGGAGTGGCACATGAAGCTTTCTTT
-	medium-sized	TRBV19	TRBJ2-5	CASSIGGQPTQYF	TGTGCCAGTAGTATAGGAGGACAGCCGACCCAGTACTTC
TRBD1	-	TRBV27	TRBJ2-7	CASSRTGNYEQYF	TGTGCCAGCAGTCGGACAGGGAATTACGAGCAGTACTTC
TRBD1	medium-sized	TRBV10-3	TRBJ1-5	CAVGTDNQPQHF	TGTGCCGTAGGGACAGACAATCAGCCCCAGCATTTT
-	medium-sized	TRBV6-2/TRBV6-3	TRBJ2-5	CASRPPQGRETQYF	TGTGCCAGCAGACCACCCCAGGGTCGGGAGACCCAGTACTTC
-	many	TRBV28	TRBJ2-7	CASSPSWQGDHEQYF	TGTGCCAGCAGTCCGTCTTGGCAGGGTGACCACGAGCAGTACTTC
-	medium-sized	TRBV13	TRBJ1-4	CASSPGGMFNEKLFF	TGTGCCAGCAGCCCGGGCGGAATGTTTAATGAAAAACTGTTTTTT
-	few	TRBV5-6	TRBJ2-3	CASSLRGGSMADTQYF	TGTGCCAGCAGCTTGAGGGGTGGGTCGATGGCAGATACGCAGTATTTT